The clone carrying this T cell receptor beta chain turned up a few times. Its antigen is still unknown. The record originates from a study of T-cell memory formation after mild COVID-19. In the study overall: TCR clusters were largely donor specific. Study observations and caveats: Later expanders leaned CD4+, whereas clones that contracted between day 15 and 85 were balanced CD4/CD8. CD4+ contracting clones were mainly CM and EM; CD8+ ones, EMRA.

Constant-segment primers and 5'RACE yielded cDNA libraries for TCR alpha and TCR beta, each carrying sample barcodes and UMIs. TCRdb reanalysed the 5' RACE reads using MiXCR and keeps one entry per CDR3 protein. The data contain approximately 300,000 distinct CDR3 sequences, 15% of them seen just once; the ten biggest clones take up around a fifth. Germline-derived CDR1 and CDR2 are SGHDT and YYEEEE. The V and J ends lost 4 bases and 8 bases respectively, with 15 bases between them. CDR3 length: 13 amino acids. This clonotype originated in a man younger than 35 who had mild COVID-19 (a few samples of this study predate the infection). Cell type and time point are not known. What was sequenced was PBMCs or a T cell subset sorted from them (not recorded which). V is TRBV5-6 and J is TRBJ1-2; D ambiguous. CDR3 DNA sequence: TGTGCCAGCAGCCTTTTATCAGGCGGGGGCTACACCTTC. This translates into CASSLLSGGGYTF.